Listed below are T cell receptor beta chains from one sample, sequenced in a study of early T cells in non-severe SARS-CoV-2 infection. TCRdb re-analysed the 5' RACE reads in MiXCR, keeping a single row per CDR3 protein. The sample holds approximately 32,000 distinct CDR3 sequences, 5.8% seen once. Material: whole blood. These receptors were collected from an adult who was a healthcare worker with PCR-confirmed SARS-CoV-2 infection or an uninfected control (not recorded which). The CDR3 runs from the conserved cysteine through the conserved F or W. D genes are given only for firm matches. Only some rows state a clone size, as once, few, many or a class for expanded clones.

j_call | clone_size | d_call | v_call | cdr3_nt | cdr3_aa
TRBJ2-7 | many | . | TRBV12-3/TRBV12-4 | TGTGCCAGCAGCCCTAGCGGGCAGGGGGCCCACGAGCAGTACTTC | CASSPSGQGAHEQYF
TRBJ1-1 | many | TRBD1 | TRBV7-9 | TGTGCCAGCAACTACGGGACAGGGGCGAACACTGAAGCTTTCTTT | CASNYGTGANTEAFF
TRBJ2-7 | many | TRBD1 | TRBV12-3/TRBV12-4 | TGTGCCAGCAGTCTCTCGGACAGGGCCCTTTTCCCCTACGAGCAGTACTTC | CASSLSDRALFPYEQYF
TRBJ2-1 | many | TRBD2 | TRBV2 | TGTGCCAGCAGCAGGGGACTAGCGGGAGACTACAATGAGCAGTTCTTC | CASSRGLAGDYNEQFF
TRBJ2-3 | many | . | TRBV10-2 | TGCGCCAGCAGTGGGCTAGCGACGACAGATACGCAGTATTTT | CASSGLATTDTQYF
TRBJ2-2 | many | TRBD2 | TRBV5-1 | TGCGCCAGCAGCTTGGCGGCAGCGGGAGCCTCCGGGGAGCTGTTTTTT | CASSLAAAGASGELFF
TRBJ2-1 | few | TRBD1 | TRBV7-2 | TGTGCCAGCAGCTCGCGGACAGGGGAGTACAATGAGCAGTTCTTC | CASSSRTGEYNEQFF
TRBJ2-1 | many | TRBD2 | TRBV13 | TGTGCCAGCAGCTTAGATCAGGGACTAGAGCAGTTCTTC | CASSLDQGLEQFF
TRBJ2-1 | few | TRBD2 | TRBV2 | TGTGCCAGCAGTGTCGTAGCGGGGACCTACAATGAGCAGTTCTTC | CASSVVAGTYNEQFF
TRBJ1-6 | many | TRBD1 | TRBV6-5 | TGTGCCAGCAGTTACTCAGGGACAGTTAATTCACCCCTCCACTTT | CASSYSGTVNSPLHF
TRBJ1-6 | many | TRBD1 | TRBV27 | TGTGCCAGCAGAGGACAGGGGGCTCATTCACCCCTCCACTTT | CASRGQGAHSPLHF
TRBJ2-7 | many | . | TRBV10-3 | TGTGCCATCAGTGATCCAGGGACGGTGACCTACGAGCAGTACTTC | CAISDPGTVTYEQYF
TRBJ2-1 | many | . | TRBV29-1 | TGCAGCGTTGCGAGGTGGGGGGCCTATGAGCAGTTCTTC | CSVARWGAYEQFF
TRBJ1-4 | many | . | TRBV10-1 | TGCGCCAGCAGTGAGTCGCGGGGTTTTAAGGGCCCTGAGGAAAAACTGTTTTTT | CASSESRGFKGPEEKLFF
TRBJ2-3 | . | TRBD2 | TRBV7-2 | TGTGCCAGCAGCTTAAATCGCGGGAGGGCCACAGATACGCAGTATTTT | CASSLNRGRATDTQYF
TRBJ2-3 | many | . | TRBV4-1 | TGCGCCAGCAGCCAAGTTGAGGGACGCACAGATACGCAGTATTTT | CASSQVEGRTDTQYF
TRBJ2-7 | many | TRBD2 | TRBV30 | TGTGCCTGGAGTGTGGGGGGGTCGAGCTCCTACGAGCAGTACTTC | CAWSVGGSSSYEQYF
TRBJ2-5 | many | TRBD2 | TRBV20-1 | TGCAGTGCTTTAGCGGGAGTGGAGACCCAGTACTTC | CSALAGVETQYF
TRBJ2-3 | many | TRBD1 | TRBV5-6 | TGTGCCAGCAGCCTACTAATTCCGAGGGGGCATGGGGCAGATACGCAGTATTTT | CASSLLIPRGHGADTQYF
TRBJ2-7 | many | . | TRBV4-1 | TGCGCCAGCAGCCTCATATCCGGGGCATCCTACGAGCAGTACTTC | CASSLISGASYEQYF
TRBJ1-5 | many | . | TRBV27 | TGTGCCAGCAGTTTATCCCGAGGGGCAGGGCAGGATCAGCCCCAGCATTTT | CASSLSRGAGQDQPQHF
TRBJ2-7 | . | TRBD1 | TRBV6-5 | TGTGCCAGCAGTGCAGACAGGGAATCCTCCTACGAGCAGTACTTC | CASSADRESSYEQYF
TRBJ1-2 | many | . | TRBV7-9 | TGTGCCACCTTCCTGGCGGCTAACTATGGCTACACCTTC | CATFLAANYGYTF
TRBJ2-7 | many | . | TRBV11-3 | TGTGCCAGCAGCCCGAGCAGCAGCTCCTACGAGCAGTACTTC | CASSPSSSSYEQYF
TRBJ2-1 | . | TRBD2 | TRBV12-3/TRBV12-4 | TGTGCCAGCAGTTTGCGGGAGTACAATGAGCAGTTCTTC | CASSLREYNEQFF
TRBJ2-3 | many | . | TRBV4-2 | TGTGCCAGCAGCCAAGATGACAGAAGCACAGATACGCAGTATTTT | CASSQDDRSTDTQYF
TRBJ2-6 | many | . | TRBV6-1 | TGTGCCAGCAAACCGGGACACAGCTCTGGGGCCAACGTCCTGACTTTC | CASKPGHSSGANVLTF
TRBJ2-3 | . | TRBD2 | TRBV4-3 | TGCGCCAGCAGCCAAAGCCCGACTAGCGGGAGCACAGATACGCAGTATTTT | CASSQSPTSGSTDTQYF
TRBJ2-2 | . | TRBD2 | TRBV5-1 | TGCGCCAGCAGCTCCCGACTAGCGGGGGGGCAAGGAACCGGGGAGCTGTTTTTT | CASSSRLAGGQGTGELFF
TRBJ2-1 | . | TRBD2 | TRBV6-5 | TGTGCCAGCAGTTACCGAGGACTAGCGCCAACAGAGGAGCAGTTCTTC | CASSYRGLAPTEEQFF
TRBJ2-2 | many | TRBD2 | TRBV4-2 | TGTGCCAGCAGCCAACGGACTAGCGGCCCTATCAACACCGGGGAGCTGTTTTTT | CASSQRTSGPINTGELFF
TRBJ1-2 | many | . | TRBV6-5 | TGTGCCAGCAGTTACAACGGCAACTATGGCTACACCTTC | CASSYNGNYGYTF
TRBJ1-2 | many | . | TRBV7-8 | TGTGCCAGCAGCTCCACAGGGAACTATGGCTACACCTTC | CASSSTGNYGYTF
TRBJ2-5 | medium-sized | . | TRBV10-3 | TGTGCCATCAGTGGGAGGGACGGTAAAGAGACCCAGTACTTC | CAISGRDGKETQYF
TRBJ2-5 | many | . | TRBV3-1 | TGTGCCAGCAGCCAAGAACGCGCGAAGGGTGGCCAAGAGACCCAGTACTTC | CASSQERAKGGQETQYF
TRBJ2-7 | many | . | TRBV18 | TGTGCCAGCTCACCAGGACAATACGAGCAGTACTTC | CASSPGQYEQYF
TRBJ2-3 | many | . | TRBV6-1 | TGTGCCAGCATCGAGAGAGGGAGGACAGATACGCAGTATTTT | CASIERGRTDTQYF
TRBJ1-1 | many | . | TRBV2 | TGTGCCAGCGGGACCAGAAACACTGAAGCTTTCTTT | CASGTRNTEAFF
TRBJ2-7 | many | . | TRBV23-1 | TGCGCCAGCAGTCATACGAAAGGACCCGAGCAGTACTTC | CASSHTKGPEQYF
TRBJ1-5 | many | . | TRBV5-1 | TGCGCCAGCAGCTTGGAACCCGATCAGCCCCAGCATTTT | CASSLEPDQPQHF
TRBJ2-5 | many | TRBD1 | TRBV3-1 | TGTGCCAGCAGCGGACAGGGAGAGACCCAGTACTTC | CASSGQGETQYF
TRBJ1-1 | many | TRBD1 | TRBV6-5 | TGTGCCAGCAGTCCAAGGACAGGTTGGACTGAAGCTTTCTTT | CASSPRTGWTEAFF